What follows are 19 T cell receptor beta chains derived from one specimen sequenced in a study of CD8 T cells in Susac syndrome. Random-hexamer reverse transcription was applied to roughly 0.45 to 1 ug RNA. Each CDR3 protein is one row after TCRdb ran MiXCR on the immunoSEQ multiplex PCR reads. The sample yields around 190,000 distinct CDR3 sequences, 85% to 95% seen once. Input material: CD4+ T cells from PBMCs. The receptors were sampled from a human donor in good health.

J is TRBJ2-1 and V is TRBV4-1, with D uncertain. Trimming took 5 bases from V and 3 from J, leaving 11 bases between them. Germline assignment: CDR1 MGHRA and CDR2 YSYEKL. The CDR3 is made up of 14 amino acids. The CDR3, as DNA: TGCGCCAGCAGCAAGGGCCCCGGCTACAATGAGCAGTTCTTC. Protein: CASSKGPGYNEQFF.

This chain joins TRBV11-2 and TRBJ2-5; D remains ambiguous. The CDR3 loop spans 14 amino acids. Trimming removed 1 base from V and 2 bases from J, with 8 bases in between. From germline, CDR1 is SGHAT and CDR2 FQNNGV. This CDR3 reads CASSLVLTQETQYF. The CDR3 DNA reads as TGTGCCAGCAGCTTAGTTCTTACACAAGAGACCCAGTACTTC.

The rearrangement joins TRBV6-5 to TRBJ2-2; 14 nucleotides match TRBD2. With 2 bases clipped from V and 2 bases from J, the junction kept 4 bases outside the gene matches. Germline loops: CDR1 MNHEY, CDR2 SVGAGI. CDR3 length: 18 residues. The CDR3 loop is CASSYRLAGGGNTGELFF. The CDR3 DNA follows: TGTGCCAGCAGTTACCGACTAGCGGGAGGGGGAAACACCGGGGAGCTGTTTTTT.

CDR3 bases: TGCAGTGTAGGGGGAGACAATCAGCCCCAGCATTTT. As protein: CSVGGDNQPQHF. The rearrangement links TRBV20-1 to TRBJ1-5; D may be TRBD1 (6 bases). The CDR3 is made up of 12 amino acids. CDR1 and CDR2 from the germline V gene are DFQATT and SNEGSKA (reference sequence). V lost 7 bases and J lost 3, with 10 bases in between.

The CDR3 region is CASSELPQGGNSPLHF. DNA for the CDR3: TGTGCCAGCAGTGAATTGCCTCAGGGTGGTAATTCACCCCTCCACTTT. The V gene is TRBV6-1, the J gene TRBJ1-6; possible D gene TRBD1, 5 bases. Trimming removed 2 bases from V and 6 bases from J, with 14 bases in between. There are 16 residues in the CDR3. Per the germline V gene, CDR1 is MNHNS and CDR2 is SASEGT.

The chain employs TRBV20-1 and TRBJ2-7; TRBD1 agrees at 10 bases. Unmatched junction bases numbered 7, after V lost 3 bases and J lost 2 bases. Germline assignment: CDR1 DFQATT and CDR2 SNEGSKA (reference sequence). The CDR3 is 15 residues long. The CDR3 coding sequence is TGCAGTGCTAGTCAACCAGGGACAGGGGCCTACGAGCAGTACTTC. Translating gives CSASQPGTGAYEQYF.

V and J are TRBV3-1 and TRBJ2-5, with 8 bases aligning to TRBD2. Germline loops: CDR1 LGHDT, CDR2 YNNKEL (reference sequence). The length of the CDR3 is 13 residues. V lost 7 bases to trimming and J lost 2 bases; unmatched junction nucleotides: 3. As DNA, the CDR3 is TGTGCCAGCACCTCGGGAGGGCAAGAGACCCAGTACTTC. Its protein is CASTSGGQETQYF.

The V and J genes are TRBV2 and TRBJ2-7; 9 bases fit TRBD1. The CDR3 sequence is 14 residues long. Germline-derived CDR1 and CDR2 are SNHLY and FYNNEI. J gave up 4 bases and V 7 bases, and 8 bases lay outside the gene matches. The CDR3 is CASNSGTGWYEQYF. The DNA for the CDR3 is TGTGCCAGCAATTCCGGGACAGGGTGGTACGAGCAGTACTTC.

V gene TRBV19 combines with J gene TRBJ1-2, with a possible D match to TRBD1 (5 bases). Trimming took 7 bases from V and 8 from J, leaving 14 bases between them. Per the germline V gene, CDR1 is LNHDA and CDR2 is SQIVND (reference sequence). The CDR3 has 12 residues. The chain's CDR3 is CASTDTWKGYTF. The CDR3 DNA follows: TGTGCCAGTACGGACACATGGAAGGGCTACACCTTC.

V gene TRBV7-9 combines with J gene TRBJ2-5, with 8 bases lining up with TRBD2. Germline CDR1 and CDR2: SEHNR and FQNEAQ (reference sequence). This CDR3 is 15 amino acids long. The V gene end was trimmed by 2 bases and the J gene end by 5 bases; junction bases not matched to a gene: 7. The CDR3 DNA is TGTGCCAGCAGCTTATACCTAGCGGGTAGGGAGACCCAGTACTTC. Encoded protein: CASSLYLAGRETQYF.

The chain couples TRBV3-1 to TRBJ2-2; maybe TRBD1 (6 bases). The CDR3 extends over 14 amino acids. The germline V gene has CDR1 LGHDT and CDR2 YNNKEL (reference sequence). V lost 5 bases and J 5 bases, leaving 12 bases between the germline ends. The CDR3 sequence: CASSYRAETGELFF. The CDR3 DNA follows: TGTGCCAGCAGCTACAGGGCTGAGACCGGGGAGCTGTTTTTT.

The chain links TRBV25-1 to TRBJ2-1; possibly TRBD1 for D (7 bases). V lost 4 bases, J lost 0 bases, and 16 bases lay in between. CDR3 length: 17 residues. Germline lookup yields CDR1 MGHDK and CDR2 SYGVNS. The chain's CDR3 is CASSAYSGGSSYNEQFF. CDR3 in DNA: TGTGCCAGCAGTGCATATTCAGGGGGGAGCTCCTACAATGAGCAGTTCTTC.

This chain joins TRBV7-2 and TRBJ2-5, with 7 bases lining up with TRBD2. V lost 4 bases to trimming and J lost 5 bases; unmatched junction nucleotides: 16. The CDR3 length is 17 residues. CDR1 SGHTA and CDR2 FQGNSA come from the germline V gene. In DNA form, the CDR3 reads TGTGCCAGCAGCTGGGCCAGCGGGGCCTCTTACGGCGAGACCCAGTACTTC. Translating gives CASSWASGASYGETQYF.

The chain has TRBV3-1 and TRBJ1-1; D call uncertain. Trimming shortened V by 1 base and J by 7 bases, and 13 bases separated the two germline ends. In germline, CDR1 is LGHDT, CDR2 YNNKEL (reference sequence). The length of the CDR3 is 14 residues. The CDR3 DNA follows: TGTGCCAGCAGCCAAGGTCCGACCTCAGGTGAAGCTTTCTTT. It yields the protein CASSQGPTSGEAFF.

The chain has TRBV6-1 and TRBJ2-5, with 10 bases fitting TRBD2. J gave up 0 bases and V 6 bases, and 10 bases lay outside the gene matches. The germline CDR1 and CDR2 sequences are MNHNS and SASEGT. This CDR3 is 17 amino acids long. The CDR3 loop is CASSHPSGRAYQETQYF. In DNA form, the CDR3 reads TGTGCCAGCAGCCACCCCAGCGGGAGGGCGTACCAAGAGACCCAGTACTTC.

The CDR3 loop reads CSTPPKGFQPQHF. Written as DNA, the CDR3 is TGCAGTACCCCCCCAAAGGGGTTTCAGCCCCAGCATTTT. This chain connects TRBV20-1 to TRBJ1-5; tentative D call: TRBD1 (5 bases). CDR3 size: 13 residues. The germline V and J ends were trimmed by 8 bases and 6 bases, with 17 bases remaining between them. Germline V CDR1 and CDR2: DFQATT, SNEGSKA (reference sequence).

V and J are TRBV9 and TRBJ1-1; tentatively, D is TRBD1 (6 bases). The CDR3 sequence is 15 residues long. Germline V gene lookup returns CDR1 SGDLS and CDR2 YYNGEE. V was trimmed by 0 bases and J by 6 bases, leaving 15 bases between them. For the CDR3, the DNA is TGTGCCAGCAGCGTAGTCGGGGGCCCGGCCCCTGAAGCTTTCTTT. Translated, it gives CASSVVGGPAPEAFF. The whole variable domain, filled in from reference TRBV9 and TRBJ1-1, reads DSGVTQTPKHLITATGQRVTLRCSPRSGDLSVYWYQQSLDQGLQFLIQYYNGEERAKGNILERFSAQQFPDLHSELNLSSLELGDSALYFCASSVVGGPAPEAFFGQGTRLTVV.

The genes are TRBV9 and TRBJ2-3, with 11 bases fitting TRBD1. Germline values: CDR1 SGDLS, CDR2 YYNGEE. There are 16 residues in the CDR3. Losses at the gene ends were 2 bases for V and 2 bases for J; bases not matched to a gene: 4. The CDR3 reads CASSVGTGGTTDTQYF. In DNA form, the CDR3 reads TGTGCCAGCAGCGTCGGGACAGGGGGGACCACAGATACGCAGTATTTT.

As DNA, the CDR3 is TGTGCCAGCTCACGGGACAGCCATAATTCACCCCTCCACTTT. It encodes CASSRDSHNSPLHF. The V gene is TRBV18, the J gene TRBJ1-6, with 7 bases fitting TRBD1. V dropped 4 bases and J dropped 5; count of bases not matched to a gene: 2. The CDR3 is 14 residues long. Germline V CDR1 and CDR2: KGHSH, LQKENI.